The entry that follows covers one T cell receptor beta chain sequence. This entry belongs to a study of blood T cell repertoires in COVID-19. On the study more broadly: The United States, Italy and Spain supplied acute and convalescent COVID-19 samples. T cells, B-cell-depleted T cells, or PBMCs supplied cDNA or gDNA.

The authors' processing: Researchers report that nucleated cell counts were estimated from reference gene primer amplification. Produced via immunoSEQ multiplex PCR; TCRdb's table is partial and in-frame only. That table supplies the V and J calls and clone size; D and trimming were determined from the DNA. The repertoire has 150,000 to 180,000 clones, 78% of them found once; the top ten carry roughly 1.7%. This TCR was recovered from an elderly man with acute or convalescent COVID-19. The sample was peripheral blood.

In DNA, the CDR3 is TGTGCCAGCAGCCACACCCTGGGGACTAGTCCGACCGGGGAGCTGTTTTTT. Encoded protein: CASSHTLGTSPTGELFF. The V and J genes are TRBV5-8 and TRBJ2-2; TRBD2 aligns across 8 bases. Germline V lookup: CDR1 SGHTS, CDR2 YDEGEE. The CDR3 consists of 17 residues. V dropped 4 bases and J dropped 5; count of bases not matched to a gene: 13.